This T cell receptor beta chain was obtained from a study of response to subunit inactivated influenza vaccine. This clonotype was detected a few times. The antigen is not known. The study, taken as a whole, reports: Every seasonal influenza vaccination brings in few new T cells, the authors suggested.

This CDR3 contains 11 residues. V was clipped by 7 bases and J by 5 bases, with 6 bases between them. Germline-derived CDR1 and CDR2 are ENHRY and SYGVKD. TCRdb analysed the RT-PCR reads with MiXCR anew, one entry per CDR3 protein. In the table there are hundreds of thousands of distinct CDR3 sequences, roughly 13% of which are singletons. This chain joins TRBV10-3 and TRBJ1-5; D uncertain. The material sequenced was PBMCs from blood, taken roughly 15 days before vaccination. This receptor was taken from a man aged 45-65 years who received an inactivated influenza vaccine. For the CDR3, the DNA is TGTGCCATCATTTGTCATCAGCCCCAGCATTTT. Its translation is CAIICHQPQHF.